This T cell receptor beta chain was captured in a study of T-cell reconstitution after alpha-beta-depleted transplantation in children (dated by TCRdb to about 2016). For context, the study as a whole: Using TCR repertoire profiling, the study quantitatively followed how T-cell immune reconstitution unfolded in children after TCRalphabeta/CD19-depleted allogeneic hematopoietic cell transplantation.

The receptor library was made with PCR. TCRdb names Illumina HiSeq 2500 as the instrument used. Molecular barcoding was employed in the preparation of TCR libraries, with unique molecular identifiers being used to normalize TCRbeta repertoire quantification. In TCRdb, the public reads were trimmed at Q25 with fastp and aligned with MiXCR, with productive beta chains retained. Each entry is one CDR3 protein sequence, shown with its most common DNA and genes. For this sample there are about 230,000 distinct CDR3 sequences; about 12% appear just once. The top ten clonotypes cover 2% to 3% of the sample. Turning to this clonotype: Its cognate antigen has yet to be identified. No quality values exist for individual bases; no much larger clone is one base distant.

This receptor was identified in a human donor who donated a stem cell graft to a child with acute lymphoblastic leukemia. This sample comprised PBMCs from the stem cell graft donor, obtained from the stem cell graft.

The CDR3 region reads CASSPRLGSGANVLTF. The nucleotide sequence reads TGTGCCAGCAGCCCACGACTGGGCTCTGGGGCCAACGTCCTGACTTTC. The V and J genes are TRBV12-3 or TRBV12-4 and TRBJ2-6, with an unclear D gene assignment. Taken from cysteine to phenylalanine, the CDR3 has 16 residues. Left in the record is the CDR3 DNA by itself, 48 bases read in frame from the first base. The V end loses 6 bases and the J end loses 0 bases, and a stretch of 12 bases separates them.